The 32 T cell receptor beta chains given below trace back to one sample, sequenced in a study of cytotoxic CD8 clonotypes in ibrutinib-treated CLL. Clones were sequenced by immunoSEQ multiplex PCR, and TCRdb holds only the in-frame ones, with some missing. The table lists around 15,000 clones, less than 70% of them singletons, with 12% in the top ten. The sequences come from PBMCs, collected before ibrutinib treatment. The receptors come from a human donor with chronic lymphocytic leukemia.

This chain connects TRBV7-8 to TRBJ2-5, with 14 bases matching TRBD2. V dropped 5 bases and J dropped 4; count of bases not matched to a gene: 6. CDR1 is SGHVS, CDR2 FQNEAQ, per germline. The CDR3 length is 16 residues. In DNA, the CDR3 is TGTGCCAGCAGCACGGGACTAGCGGGGGTGGGAGAGACCCAGTACTTC. This sequence encodes CASSTGLAGVGETQYF.

The chain recombines TRBV5-6 with TRBJ2-2, with D hard to call. This CDR3 region has 12 residues. Deletions cut 0 bases from V and 6 bases from J, with 3 bases between. In germline, CDR1 is SGHDT, CDR2 YYEEEE. CDR3 sequence reads: CASSLVAGELFF. Here the CDR3 DNA reads TGTGCCAGCAGCTTGGTGGCCGGGGAGCTGTTTTTT.

CDR3 nucleotide sequence: TGTGCCATCAGTGACACCGGGACTGCACAAGAGACCCAGTACTTC. This sequence encodes CAISDTGTAQETQYF. The rearrangement uses TRBV10-3 and TRBJ2-5; D possibly corresponds to TRBD2 (6 bases). From germline, CDR1 is ENHRY and CDR2 SYGVKD. The CDR3 loop spans 15 amino acids. Trimming removed 3 bases from V and 2 bases from J, with 13 bases in between.

The chain couples TRBV4-2 to TRBJ1-2, with D maybe TRBD1 (5 bases). Trimming pared 4 bases from V and 3 bases from J, leaving 24 bases between. Germline CDR1 and CDR2: LGHNA and YNFKEQ. The CDR3 is 18 amino acids. CDR3 region: CASSPLHSGGEGDYGYTF. CDR3 nucleotide sequence: TGTGCCAGCAGCCCTTTACATTCCGGGGGAGAAGGGGACTATGGCTACACCTTC.

The chain joins TRBV5-1 to TRBJ2-2; tentatively, D is TRBD1 (6 bases). Germline V gives CDR1 SGHRS, CDR2 YFSETQ. V was cut by 9 bases and J by 5 bases, with 14 bases left in between. The CDR3 totals 13 residues. The chain's CDR3 is CATPGQGTGELFF. CDR3 nucleotides: TGCGCCACTCCGGGACAAGGGACCGGGGAGCTGTTTTTT.

The CDR3 bases are TGTGCCAGCAGCCTAGGTGAGGCGTATGAGCAGTTCTTC. Translation: CASSLGEAYEQFF. The V call is TRBV7-6, the J call TRBJ2-1; D is unclear. The V end was cut by 5 bases, the J end by 8 bases, with 13 bases between. The CDR3 covers 13 residues. Germline assignment: CDR1 SGHVS and CDR2 FNYEAQ.

CDR3 DNA: TGTGCCAGCAGATCACAGGGCCCCTACGAGCAGTACGTC. Translated, it gives CASRSQGPYEQYV. The genes are TRBV28 and TRBJ2-7, with TRBD1 as a possible D gene (6 bases). The CDR3 contains 13 residues. Germline assignment: CDR1 MDHEN and CDR2 SYDVKM. Trimming removed 6 bases from V and 2 bases from J, with 11 bases in between.

V gene TRBV5-1 combines with J gene TRBJ2-1, with TRBD2 as a possible D gene (5 bases). The length of the CDR3 is 17 residues. CDR1 SGHRS and CDR2 YFSETQ come from the germline V gene. The germline V and J ends were trimmed by 0 bases and 0 bases, with 13 bases remaining between them. The CDR3 nucleotides are TGCGCCAGCAGCTTGGGTAATAGCGTTAGCTCCTACAATGAGCAGTTCTTC. Residues: CASSLGNSVSSYNEQFF.

The V and J genes are TRBV4-1 and TRBJ2-3, with D perhaps TRBD2 (7 bases). The CDR3 loop spans 16 amino acids. The germline CDR1 and CDR2 sequences are MGHRA and YSYEKL. V was pared by 0 bases and J by 1 base, with 11 bases between. The CDR3 protein is CASSQEGAGGTDTQYF. Written as DNA, the CDR3 is TGCGCCAGCAGCCAAGAGGGGGCGGGGGGCACAGATACGCAGTATTTT.

The chain is built from TRBV11-2 and TRBJ2-3; TRBD2 agrees at 8 bases. Germline values: CDR1 SGHAT, CDR2 FQNNGV. The CDR3 is 14 amino acids. V dropped 4 bases and J dropped 0; count of bases not matched to a gene: 0. The CDR3: CASSSSGSTDTQYF. The CDR3 DNA is TGTGCCAGCAGCTCTAGCGGGAGCACAGATACGCAGTATTTT.

V gene TRBV5-6 combines with J gene TRBJ2-3; D call uncertain. The V end was cut by 1 base, the J end by 1 base, with 4 bases between. The CDR3 is 13 residues long. The germline V gene has CDR1 SGHDT and CDR2 YYEEEE. CDR3 loop: CASSLRGTDTQYF. CDR3 DNA: TGTGCCAGCAGCTTGCGGGGCACAGATACGCAGTATTTT.

The chain is built from TRBV28 and TRBJ1-1; no definite D call. CDR1 is MDHEN and CDR2 is SYDVKM in the germline V gene. Trimming pared 7 bases from V and 0 bases from J, leaving 21 bases between. The CDR3 spans 17 residues. The CDR3 region has the DNA TGTGCCAGCATTTCTAGGATGGGCCGCTTAATGAACACTGAAGCTTTCTTT. Amino acid sequence: CASISRMGRLMNTEAFF.

V gene TRBV14 combines with J gene TRBJ1-3; TRBD1 matches 9 bases. CDR1 and CDR2 from the germline V gene are SGHDN and FVKESK. V shed 1 base and J 6 bases; nucleotides not matched to a gene: 10. CDR3 length: 17 amino acids. CDR3 DNA sequence: TGTGCCAGCAGCCAAGGCCGGTCCGGGACAGGGTCAAACACCATATATTTT. The encoded protein is CASSQGRSGTGSNTIYF. Full variable domain (outside the CDR3, taken from reference TRBV14 and TRBJ1-3): EAGVTQFPSHSVIEKGQTVTLRCDPISGHDNLYWYRRVMGKEIKFLLHFVKESKQDESGMPNNRFLAERTGGTYSTLKVQPAELEDSGVYFCASSQGRSGTGSNTIYFGEGSWLTVV.

The chain has TRBV10-3 and TRBJ1-4; 10 nucleotides align to TRBD1. Unmatched junction bases numbered 1, after V lost 2 bases and J lost 7 bases. This CDR3 is 14 amino acids long. In germline, CDR1 is ENHRY, CDR2 SYGVKD. The CDR3 DNA sequence: TGTGCCATCAGTGAGAGGGACAGGGGTGAAAAACTGTTTTTT. Translation gives CAISERDRGEKLFF.

This chain uses TRBV7-9 with TRBJ1-2; tentative D call: TRBD1 (5 bases). V lost 2 bases and J lost 6, with 13 bases in between. Germline loops: CDR1 SEHNR, CDR2 FQNEAQ (reference sequence). The CDR3 is 14 residues long. The CDR3 nucleotides are TGTGCCAGCAGCTTATCGCCCAGGGTAAATGGCTACACCTTC. This codes for CASSLSPRVNGYTF.

This clone was observed a few times. The chain carries TRBV19 and TRBJ2-1, with 11 bases aligning to TRBD2. CDR3 size: 15 residues. Germline CDR1 reads LNHDA; CDR2 reads SQIVND (reference sequence). V lost 3 bases, J lost 8 bases, and 6 bases stayed unmatched. The CDR3 DNA is TGTGCCAGTAGTATCTTTAGCGGGGGGGCCTATGAGCAGTTCTTC. Protein: CASSIFSGGAYEQFF.

V usage is TRBV5-1 and J usage is TRBJ2-5, with D tentatively TRBD2 (5 bases). Germline-derived CDR1 and CDR2 are SGHRS and YFSETQ. The CDR3 is 14 amino acids. Trimming took 0 bases from V and 7 from J, leaving 13 bases between them. CDR3 bases: TGCGCCAGCAGCTTGGAGGGAGACCTACGGACCCAGTACTTC. It encodes CASSLEGDLRTQYF.

CDR3 nucleotides: TGTGCCAGCAGGAAGACGCCTAGCGGTCCCTACGAGCAGTACGTC. Its translation: CASRKTPSGPYEQYV. This chain links TRBV6-5 with TRBJ2-7; 7 bases fit TRBD2. There are 15 residues in the CDR3. With V trimmed by 6 bases and J by 2 bases, 10 bases remained unmatched. Germline V CDR1 and CDR2: MNHEY, SVGAGI.

V and J are TRBV28 and TRBJ2-1, with 8 bases lining up with TRBD1. J was trimmed by 7 bases and V by 5 bases; bases with no gene match: 13. The CDR3 extends over 16 amino acids. Germline values: CDR1 MDHEN, CDR2 SYDVKM. The CDR3 reads CASSRFRGQAANEQFF. The CDR3 nucleotides read TGTGCCAGCAGTCGCTTCAGGGGGCAGGCGGCAAATGAGCAGTTCTTC.

The rearrangement uses TRBV5-8 and TRBJ2-4; no firm D call. Germline CDR1 and CDR2: SGHTS and YDEGEE. There are 14 residues in the CDR3. The germline V and J ends were trimmed by 0 bases and 8 bases, with 12 bases remaining between them. CDR3 coding DNA: TGTGCCAGCAGCTTGGCTTGGCAGGCGGACATTCAGTACTTC. Translation: CASSLAWQADIQYF.

The rearrangement joins TRBV10-2 to TRBJ2-7, with D perhaps matching TRBD2 (6 bases). CDR3 length: 14 amino acids. V lost 6 bases, J lost 6 bases, and 18 bases lay in between. The germline V gene encodes CDR1 WSHSY and CDR2 SAAADI. CDR3 nucleotides: TGCGCCAGCAGCCAAAAACCCCTTAGCGGCGAGCAGTACTTC. It encodes CASSQKPLSGEQYF.

Only a few counts were recorded for this clone. V and J are TRBV19 and TRBJ2-2; 8 nucleotides agree with TRBD2. The V segment lost 4 bases and the J segment 5 bases; nucleotides outside the gene matches: 9. CDR1 is LNHDA, CDR2 SQIVND, per germline (reference sequence). The CDR3 has 16 amino acids. CDR3 nucleotides: TGTGCCAGTAGTAGACCGGGGGGGCTCTATACCGGGGAGCTGTTTTTT. Protein: CASSRPGGLYTGELFF.

The V call is TRBV7-6, the J call TRBJ1-4; D remains ambiguous. V gave up 5 bases and J gave up 5 bases, with 12 bases separating them. The CDR3 is made up of 14 amino acids. Germline loops: CDR1 SGHVS, CDR2 FNYEAQ. CDR3 sequence: CASSPSFTNEKLFF. The CDR3 DNA sequence: TGTGCCAGCAGCCCCAGTTTCACGAATGAAAAACTGTTTTTT. Full variable domain (outside the CDR3, taken from reference TRBV7-6 and TRBJ1-4): GAGVSQSPRYKVTKRGQDVALRCDPISGHVSLYWYRQALGQGPEFLTYFNYEAQQDKSGLPNDRFSAERPEGSISTLTIQRTEQRDSAMYRCASSPSFTNEKLFFGSGTQLSVL.

The chain employs TRBV11-2 and TRBJ1-3; D gene uncertain. Germline-derived CDR1 and CDR2 are SGHAT and FQNNGV. V was trimmed by 5 bases and J by 0 bases, leaving 5 bases between them. CDR3 length equals 13 residues. CDR3 nucleotides: TGTGCCAGCAGCCCAAACTCTGGAAACACCATATATTTT. Protein product: CASSPNSGNTIYF.

The genes are TRBV5-1 and TRBJ1-1; D might be TRBD1 (6 bases). Germline-derived CDR1 and CDR2 are SGHRS and YFSETQ. V was cut by 5 bases and J by 1 base, with 12 bases left in between. The CDR3 is made up of 14 amino acids. The CDR3: CASRLGTPNTEAFF. DNA for the CDR3: TGCGCCAGCAGACTGGGGACACCGAACACTGAAGCTTTCTTT.

In its sample, this clone ranks as medium-sized. The V gene is TRBV5-8, the J gene TRBJ2-7, with D maybe TRBD2 (6 bases). The CDR3 spans 11 residues. Deletions cut 2 bases from V and 7 bases from J, with 7 bases between. Germline assignment: CDR1 SGHTS and CDR2 YDEGEE. The CDR3 DNA follows: TGTGCCAGCAGCTTTGGGGGGGAGCAGTACGTC. This translates into CASSFGGEQYV.

The V gene is TRBV19, the J gene TRBJ2-3; 14 bases are a match to TRBD2. The junction had 5 bases not matched to a gene; V was cut back by 3 bases and J by 9 bases. Germline assignment: CDR1 LNHDA and CDR2 SQIVND (reference sequence). The CDR3 sequence is 15 residues long. CDR3 bases: TGTGCCAGTAGTATGGGGACTAGCGGGGGTTTGACGCAGTATTTT. This gives the protein CASSMGTSGGLTQYF.

V usage is TRBV7-2 and J usage is TRBJ2-1, with 7 bases aligning to TRBD2. Per the germline V gene, CDR1 is SGHTA and CDR2 is FQGNSA. This CDR3 is 15 amino acids long. The V gene end was trimmed by 10 bases and the J gene end by 4 bases; junction bases not matched to a gene: 13. CDR3 coding DNA: TGTGCCACCTCTCGGCCTACCGGGGGGTACAATGAGCAGTTCTTC. Protein product: CATSRPTGGYNEQFF.

DNA of the CDR3: TGTGCCAGCAGTGAAATCCTACCGGAACCCCTCCACTTT. Its protein product is CASSEILPEPLHF. The genes are TRBV6-1 and TRBJ1-6; D call uncertain. V was shortened by 2 bases and J by 12 bases, with 11 bases between the two germline ends. This CDR3 comprises 13 residues. CDR1 and CDR2 (germline): MNHNS, SASEGT.

Sample share makes this clone medium-sized. This rearrangement joins TRBV6-4 to TRBJ1-2; D not resolved. CDR1 is MRHNA and CDR2 is SNTAGT in the germline V gene. The CDR3 contains 13 residues. Trimming pared 2 bases from V and 4 bases from J, leaving 8 bases between. DNA for the CDR3: TGTGCCAGCAGTGACCCTCTTGGCTATGGCTACACCTTC. Translation: CASSDPLGYGYTF.

This clone was recorded a few times. The chain uses TRBV28 and TRBJ2-1; maybe TRBD1 (6 bases). This CDR3 has 14 residues. CDR1 is MDHEN, CDR2 SYDVKM, per germline. The V end was cut by 5 bases, the J end by 11 bases, with 19 bases between. DNA of the CDR3: TGTGCCAGCAGTCCCTGGACGTTCCAGGGGAAGCAGTTCTTC. Its protein is CASSPWTFQGKQFF. The variable domain in full, completed from reference TRBV28 and TRBJ2-1, reads DVKVTQSSRYLVKRTGEKVFLECVQDMDHENMFWYRQDPGLGLRLIYFSYDVKMKEKGDIPEGYSVSREKKERFSLILESASTNQTSMYLCASSPWTFQGKQFFGPGTRLTVL.

In this sample, this clone turned up once. This rearrangement joins TRBV6-5 to TRBJ1-1, with no clear D. This CDR3 is built from 10 residues. V dropped 7 bases and J dropped 8 bases, with 8 bases sitting between them. CDR1 is MNHEY and CDR2 is SVGAGI in the germline V gene. The CDR3 protein is CASIEWEAFF. DNA of the CDR3: TGTGCCAGCATTGAATGGGAAGCTTTCTTT.